This T cell receptor (beta chain) was obtained from a study of OX40 agonist ivuxolimab in advanced cancers. Study-wide results and caveats: In a subset of nonresponders, normalized T-cell clonal expansion was also low.

Notes on this clone: No antigen is known for it.

Systemic immunosuppression or a history of autoimmune disease excluded patients. Baseline was the first blood sampling point, followed by cycle 4 day 1 and cycle 7 day 1. Clones were read by immunoSEQ multiplex PCR, and TCRdb kept only the in-frame ones, dropping some. The sample carries 150,000 to 170,000 clones, 85% to 95% recorded once. This CDR3 has 14 residues. The V gene lost 7 bases and the J gene lost 2 bases, with 14 bases spanning the gap. Per germline, CDR1 SNHLY and CDR2 FYNNEI. This TCR was sampled from an adult with an advanced solid tumor such as melanoma, head and neck, liver or kidney cancer. Material: CD4+ or CD8+ T cells sorted from blood, obtained in a trial of the OX40 agonist ivuxolimab. V is TRBV2 and J is TRBJ1-1; TRBD1 might be the D (6 bases). The CDR3 sequence: CASTKGQENTEAFF. The DNA of the CDR3 is TGTGCCAGCACAAAGGGACAAGAAAACACTGAAGCTTTCTTT.